The 4 T cell receptor beta chains presented below share a single source sample, sequenced in a study of shared clonotypes between healthy human individuals. Sequencing was performed with immunoSEQ multiplex PCR; in TCRdb, only in-frame clones are kept and a portion is missing. The repertoire has 950,000 to 1,300,000 clones, about 75% of them found once; the top ten carry approximately 1.5%. The sample comprised memory CD4+ T cells sorted from blood. Subset meaning: CD45RA-negative fraction. These receptor sequences come from a man between 18 and 35 years old in good health.

The genes are TRBV6-1 and TRBJ1-1; D gene uncertain. The CDR3 sequence is 14 residues long. Germline CDR1 is MNHNS and CDR2 is SASEGT. V lost 9 bases, J lost 4 bases, and 18 bases lay in between. Here the CDR3 DNA reads TGTGCCAGTTTTCACGTCCCGGGAGGCACTGAAGCTTTCTTT. Encoded protein: CASFHVPGGTEAFF.

A note on this clone: Other DNA sequences in the sample encode the same CDR3. The rearrangement links TRBV9 to TRBJ2-3, with D hard to call. V shed 2 bases and J shed 3 bases, with 10 bases lying between them. From germline, CDR1 is SGDLS and CDR2 YYNGEE. The CDR3 spans 14 residues. CDR3 sequence: CASSVDHRTDTQYF. CDR3 DNA: TGTGCCAGCAGCGTCGATCATAGAACAGATACGCAGTATTTT.

The J gene is TRBJ1-4, the V gene TRBV6-1; TRBD1 matches at 8 bases. Trimming removed 2 bases from V and 6 bases from J; junction bases left unmatched: 14. The CDR3 runs 18 residues. In germline, CDR1 is MNHNS, CDR2 SASEGT. The CDR3 region is CASSERVYTPGGYEKLFF. In DNA form, the CDR3 reads TGTGCCAGCAGTGAAAGGGTGTATACGCCAGGGGGCTATGAAAAACTGTTTTTT.

V usage is TRBV18 and J usage is TRBJ1-1; TRBD1 might be the D (5 bases). The CDR3 runs 16 residues. Looked up from germline, CDR1 is KGHSH and CDR2 is LQKENI. V gave up 5 bases and J gave up 4 bases, with 20 bases separating them. CDR3 sequence reads: CASSSSYRGVGTEAFF. The CDR3 DNA sequence: TGTGCCAGCTCATCGTCTTATAGGGGAGTGGGCACTGAAGCTTTCTTT.